Following are 24 T cell receptor beta chains from one sample sequenced in a study of T cells in localized non-small cell lung cancer. The repertoire was sequenced with immunoSEQ multiplex PCR; TCRdb's copy has only in-frame clones and lacks some. The sample carries roughly 40,000 clones, 81% recorded once. The input for sequencing was peripheral blood mononuclear cells, taken before any cancer treatment. The receptors come from a male donor aged 60 or over with stage II lung adenocarcinoma.

The rearrangement links TRBV29-1 to TRBJ2-5; tentatively, D is TRBD2 (5 bases). Trimming cost V 7 bases and J 2 bases, with 11 bases left between them. Germline CDR1 SQVTM, CDR2 ANQGSEA. CDR3 length: 12 amino acids. This chain's CDR3 is CSARAGQETQYF. In nucleotides, the CDR3 is TGCAGCGCCCGGGCGGGTCAAGAGACCCAGTACTTC.

The rearrangement links TRBV29-1 to TRBJ1-1, with D hard to call. Germline CDR1 SQVTM, CDR2 ANQGSEA. CDR3 length: 15 amino acids. Trimming left V 0 bases short and J 4 bases short, with 15 bases between. Here the CDR3 DNA reads TGCAGCGTTGAAGACCTCGGACTGGCGGGCACTGAAGCTTTCTTT. The encoded protein is CSVEDLGLAGTEAFF.

This chain links TRBV7-2 with TRBJ2-5, with D unresolved. The CDR3 contains 13 residues. In germline, CDR1 is SGHTA, CDR2 FQGNSA. Trimming left V 1 base short and J 5 bases short, with 8 bases between. The chain's CDR3 is CASSLGQRETQYF. The CDR3 bases are TGTGCCAGCAGCTTAGGCCAGAGGGAGACCCAGTACTTC. Filled out from reference TRBV7-2 and TRBJ2-5, the complete variable domain reads GAGVSQSPSNKVTEKGKDVELRCDPISGHTALYWYRQSLGQGLEFLIYFQGNSAPDKSGLPSDRFSAERTGGSVSTLTIQRTQQEDSAVYLCASSLGQRETQYFGPGTRLLVL.

Only a few counts were recorded for this clone. The chain is built from TRBV6-5 and TRBJ2-7, with 9 bases aligning to TRBD1. Germline V gene lookup returns CDR1 MNHEY and CDR2 SVGAGI. The junction had 8 bases not matched to a gene; V was cut back by 4 bases and J by 4 bases. The CDR3 is 15 residues long. The CDR3, as DNA: TGTGCCAGCAGTTGGCCCGGGACAGGGCTATACGAGCAGTACTTC. Protein: CASSWPGTGLYEQYF.

By frequency in the sample, this clone is medium-sized. The chain carries TRBV7-9 and TRBJ2-3, with D possibly TRBD1 on 5 matching bases. The germline gives CDR1 SEHNR, CDR2 FQNEAQ (reference sequence). V was pared by 5 bases and J by 6 bases, with 9 bases between. This CDR3 is 12 amino acids long. The DNA of the CDR3 is TGTGCCAGCAGCCAGGGATTGGATACGCAGTATTTT. It codes for CASSQGLDTQYF.

The chain has TRBV30 and TRBJ2-4; 8 bases fit TRBD2. V gave up 0 bases and J gave up 0 bases; unmatched junction bases: 7. The CDR3 has 17 residues. Germline V gene sequence: CDR1 GTSNPN, CDR2 SVGIG (reference sequence). The CDR3 DNA sequence: TGTGCCTGGAGTGTAAATAGCGGGGTTCTAGCCAAAAACATTCAGTACTTC. The encoded protein is CAWSVNSGVLAKNIQYF.

V is TRBV19 and J is TRBJ1-2; no firm D call. Trimming cost V 5 bases and J 7 bases, with 17 bases left between them. CDR1 and CDR2 (germline): LNHDA, SQIVND (reference sequence). The CDR3 is 14 residues long. CDR3 DNA: TGTGCCAGTAGTCCCCCGGGCCCGGCGGTTGGCTACACCTTC. It codes for CASSPPGPAVGYTF. Filled out from reference TRBV19 and TRBJ1-2, the complete variable domain reads DGGITQSPKYLFRKEGQNVTLSCEQNLNHDAMYWYRQDPGQGLRLIYYSQIVNDFQKGDIAEGYSVSREKKESFPLTVTSAQKNPTAFYLCASSPPGPAVGYTFGSGTRLTVV.

This chain connects TRBV2 to TRBJ2-5, with 11 bases fitting TRBD1. This CDR3 contains 15 residues. CDR1 is SNHLY, CDR2 FYNNEI, per germline. With 8 bases clipped from V and 5 bases from J, the junction kept 10 bases outside the gene matches. CDR3 region: CASLIGTGGAETQYF. CDR3 DNA: TGTGCCAGCCTTATCGGGACAGGGGGAGCGGAGACCCAGTACTTC.

Worth noting for this clone: This sample also contains other DNA sequences that code for the same CDR3. The chain uses TRBV9 and TRBJ2-3, with 8 bases lining up with TRBD2. Trimming removed 2 bases from V and 2 bases from J; junction bases left unmatched: 4. There are 15 residues in the CDR3. CDR1 SGDLS and CDR2 YYNGEE come from the germline V gene. CDR3 in DNA: TGTGCCAGCAGCGTCTTGCGGGGGGACACAGATACGCAGTATTTT. This codes for CASSVLRGDTDTQYF.

The rearrangement uses TRBV5-1 and TRBJ2-1; TRBD2 is a possible D gene (5 bases). The V end lost 3 bases, the J end lost 2 bases, and 9 bases lay between the germline ends. Germline lookup yields CDR1 SGHRS and CDR2 YFSETQ. The CDR3 sequence is 14 residues long. CDR3 sequence: CASSSSSPYNEQFF. Here the CDR3 DNA reads TGCGCCAGCAGCTCTTCTAGCCCCTACAATGAGCAGTTCTTC. Using reference TRBV5-1 and TRBJ2-1 for the parts outside the CDR3, the full variable domain is KAGVTQTPRYLIKTRGQQVTLSCSPISGHRSVSWYQQTPGQGLQFLFEYFSETQRNKGNFPGRFSGRQFSNSRSEMNVSTLELGDSALYLCASSSSSPYNEQFFGPGTRLTVL.

This chain joins TRBV28 and TRBJ1-1; D might be TRBD1 (5 bases). There are 12 residues in the CDR3. CDR1 MDHEN and CDR2 SYDVKM come from the germline V gene. V dropped 11 bases and J dropped 0 bases, with 10 bases sitting between them. The CDR3 loop reads CAGSRVNTEAFF. Written as DNA, the CDR3 is TGTGCCGGGTCCAGGGTGAACACTGAAGCTTTCTTT.

This sequence joins TRBV6-5 and TRBJ1-5; D remains unclear. CDR1 is MNHEY, CDR2 SVGAGI, per germline. This CDR3 contains 14 residues. V shed 6 bases and J shed 3 bases, with 12 bases lying between them. Here the CDR3 DNA reads TGTGCCAGCAGCCCCCGGGCAGTCAATCAGCCCCAGCATTTT. Amino acids: CASSPRAVNQPQHF.

This clone was detected a few times. The chain links TRBV2 to TRBJ2-1; 7 bases are a match to TRBD2. CDR3 size: 14 residues. V was pared by 7 bases and J by 8 bases, with 11 bases of the junction left unmatched. The germline CDR1 and CDR2 sequences are SNHLY and FYNNEI. The CDR3 coding sequence is TGTGCCAGCACGTCGTGGGAGGGCCCGGATGAGCAGTTCTTC. It specifies CASTSWEGPDEQFF.

V is TRBV14 and J is TRBJ1-2; D unclear. With 4 bases removed from V and 6 bases from J, the gap between germline ends came to 12 bases. CDR1 SGHDN and CDR2 FVKESK come from the germline V gene. The CDR3 sequence is 13 residues long. The CDR3 is CASSPQRPDGYTF. DNA of the CDR3: TGTGCCAGCAGCCCCCAGCGTCCGGATGGCTACACCTTC.

This clone was picked up one time. V and J are TRBV6-6 and TRBJ2-2; D uncertain. Trimming stripped 0 bases from V and 5 bases from J, with 7 bases between. This CDR3 has 14 residues. From germline, CDR1 is MNHNY and CDR2 SVGAGI (reference sequence). The CDR3 DNA is TGTGCCAGCAGTTACTCGGGCCGGACCGGGGAGCTGTTTTTT. This gives the protein CASSYSGRTGELFF.

V gene TRBV4-1 combines with J gene TRBJ2-5; tentative D call: TRBD1 (5 bases). CDR1 and CDR2 (germline): MGHRA, YSYEKL. V was clipped by 0 bases and J by 5 bases, with 19 bases between them. This CDR3 contains 17 residues. In nucleotides, the CDR3 is TGCGCCAGCAGCCAAGAAACGGCCTTCTCGAACAGGGAGACCCAGTACTTC. The encoded protein is CASSQETAFSNRETQYF.

This clone was counted a single time. This chain uses TRBV18 with TRBJ1-2; tentative D call: TRBD1 (6 bases). The CDR3 runs to 16 residues. The V end lost 2 bases, the J end lost 1 base, and 14 bases lay between the germline ends. CDR1 KGHSH and CDR2 LQKENI come from the germline V gene. Here the CDR3 reads CASSPTGAGGNYGYTF. The CDR3 DNA sequence: TGTGCCAGCTCACCAACGGGGGCGGGCGGTAACTATGGCTACACCTTC.

The chain carries TRBV27 and TRBJ2-1; D ambiguous. The germline V and J ends were trimmed by 2 bases and 9 bases, with 14 bases remaining between them. CDR3 length equals 14 residues. Looked up from germline, CDR1 is MNHEY and CDR2 is SMNVEV (reference sequence). CDR3 nucleotides: TGTGCCAGCAGTTTAATCTCCCGAGCAGGTGAGCAGTTCTTC. Amino acid sequence: CASSLISRAGEQFF.

The rearrangement joins TRBV7-8 to TRBJ1-1, with D unresolved. Germline loops: CDR1 SGHVS, CDR2 FQNEAQ. The ends were cut back, 3 bases at V and 0 bases at J, with 5 bases in the middle. The CDR3 extends over 13 amino acids. CDR3 amino acids: CASSLVLNTEAFF. Here the CDR3 DNA reads TGTGCCAGCAGCTTGGTATTGAACACTGAAGCTTTCTTT.

The rearrangement joins TRBV5-4 to TRBJ2-7; no clear D gene. The CDR3 has 14 amino acids. Looked up from germline, CDR1 is SGHNT and CDR2 is YYREEE (reference sequence). The germline V and J ends were trimmed by 4 bases and 2 bases, with 13 bases remaining between them. The CDR3 spells CASSLKLSPYEQYF. The DNA for the CDR3 is TGTGCCAGCAGCCTCAAGCTATCCCCCTACGAGCAGTACTTC.

This clone was seen just once. A junction boundary mismatches the germline segment, possibly from a read error. The rearrangement joins TRBV10-1 to TRBJ2-2; D could derive from TRBD1 or TRBD2 (5 bases each). Germline V gives CDR1 WNHNN, CDR2 SYGVQD (reference sequence). The CDR3 runs to 12 residues. This chain's CDR3 is CASSVDTGEPFF. The CDR3 nucleotides are TGCGCCAGCAGTGTGGACACCGGGGAGCCGTTTTTT.

The chain has TRBV28 and TRBJ1-6, with 7 bases fitting TRBD1. The CDR3 totals 15 residues. Germline trimming cut 4 bases from V and 5 bases from J; bases unmatched to any gene: 5. Per the germline V gene, CDR1 is MDHEN and CDR2 is SYDVKM. CDR3 DNA: TGTGCCAGCAGTTCAGGACAGGCAGATAATTCACCCCTCCACTTT. Amino acid sequence: CASSSGQADNSPLHF.

This sequence joins TRBV18 and TRBJ1-1; a possible D gene is TRBD1 (5 bases). Trimming took 8 bases from V and 0 from J, leaving 10 bases between them. CDR3 length equals 13 residues. Per germline, CDR1 KGHSH and CDR2 LQKENI. The CDR3 is CASTSDMNTEAFF. The CDR3 nucleotides read TGTGCCAGCACGTCGGACATGAACACTGAAGCTTTCTTT.

The rearrangement uses TRBV29-1 and TRBJ1-2; a weak D match, TRBD1 (6 bases). V lost 0 bases and J lost 5, with 16 bases in between. The germline V gene has CDR1 SQVTM and CDR2 ANQGSEA. The CDR3 runs 15 residues. CDR3 protein: CSVEDYRTEGYGYTF. The CDR3 DNA is TGCAGCGTTGAAGATTACAGGACAGAGGGATATGGCTACACCTTC.